Listed below are T cell receptor beta chains from one sample, sequenced in a study of T cells after posttransplantation cyclophosphamide. Assay: immunoSEQ multiplex PCR; the TCRdb copy retains only in-frame clones and omits some. Of around 31,000 clones in the sample, about 91% were seen once. The specimen sequenced was naive CD4+ T cells sorted from blood. Receptor source: a man aged 25 to 45 in good health and a related stem cell transplant donor. Each CDR3 is given with its conserved first and last residue. The order of the fields is clone size, J gene, D gene, V gene, CDR3 protein, CDR3 DNA. D genes are given only for firm matches. Some rows have no size entry. The others give once, few or many, or a class for an expanded clone.

clone size: .; J gene: TRBJ2-3; D gene: TRBD2; V gene: TRBV18; CDR3 protein: CASSRDSGGDTQYF; CDR3 DNA: TGTGCCAGCTCCCGGGACTCGGGAGGAGATACGCAGTATTTT
clone size: .; J gene: TRBJ1-4; D gene: TRBD1; V gene: TRBV19; CDR3 protein: CASSPRTGGRLF; CDR3 DNA: TGTGCCAGTAGTCCCCGGACAGGGGGGAGGCTTTTT
clone size: once; J gene: TRBJ2-3; D gene: TRBD2; V gene: TRBV6-1; CDR3 protein: CASSEVAGGVRDTQYF; CDR3 DNA: TGTGCCAGCAGTGAAGTGGCGGGGGGCGTCCGGGATACGCAGTATTTT
clone size: .; J gene: TRBJ1-1; D gene: .; V gene: TRBV28; CDR3 protein: CASRIPTGNTEAFF; CDR3 DNA: TGTGCCAGCAGAATACCGACAGGGAACACTGAAGCTTTCTTT
clone size: .; J gene: TRBJ2-1; D gene: .; V gene: TRBV5-1; CDR3 protein: CASSSRGLAYEQFF; CDR3 DNA: TGCGCCAGCAGCTCTAGAGGGCTAGCGTACGAGCAGTTCTTC
clone size: .; J gene: TRBJ2-3; D gene: .; V gene: TRBV7-9; CDR3 protein: CASSPSLAQLSTDTQYF; CDR3 DNA: TGTGCCAGCAGCCCAAGCCTAGCGCAACTTAGCACAGATACGCAGTATTTT
clone size: .; J gene: TRBJ1-1; D gene: TRBD1; V gene: TRBV12-5; CDR3 protein: CASAPGQGASTEAFF; CDR3 DNA: TGTGCTAGTGCCCCAGGACAGGGGGCGAGTACTGAAGCTTTCTTT
clone size: .; J gene: TRBJ2-3; D gene: .; V gene: TRBV6-5; CDR3 protein: CASRRTDTQYF; CDR3 DNA: TGTGCCAGCCGGAGGACAGATACGCAGTATTTT
clone size: .; J gene: TRBJ2-7; D gene: .; V gene: TRBV5-1; CDR3 protein: CASSPDQGFEQYF; CDR3 DNA: TGCGCCAGCAGCCCGGATCAGGGATTCGAGCAGTACTTC
clone size: .; J gene: TRBJ2-3; D gene: .; V gene: TRBV7-3; CDR3 protein: CASSTGHRTDTQYF; CDR3 DNA: TGTGCCAGCAGCACGGGACACCGCACAGATACGCAGTATTTT
clone size: .; J gene: TRBJ1-4; D gene: TRBD1; V gene: TRBV30; CDR3 protein: CAWRPPLRGQENEKLFF; CDR3 DNA: TGTGCCTGGAGGCCTCCCTTGAGGGGGCAAGAAAATGAAAAACTGTTTTTT
clone size: .; J gene: TRBJ2-1; D gene: .; V gene: TRBV6-5; CDR3 protein: CASRTDNEQFF; CDR3 DNA: TGTGCCAGCAGAACTGACAATGAGCAGTTCTTC
clone size: .; J gene: TRBJ2-1; D gene: TRBD1; V gene: TRBV7-7; CDR3 protein: CASSRDSVANEQFF; CDR3 DNA: TGTGCTAGCAGCCGGGACAGCGTAGCCAATGAGCAGTTCTTC
clone size: .; J gene: TRBJ2-5; D gene: .; V gene: TRBV4-2; CDR3 protein: CASSQDRTEWETQYF; CDR3 DNA: TGTGCCAGCAGCCAAGATAGAACCGAATGGGAGACCCAGTACTTC
clone size: .; J gene: TRBJ2-2; D gene: TRBD1; V gene: TRBV5-1; CDR3 protein: CASSSGQTNTGELFF; CDR3 DNA: TGCGCCAGCAGCTCGGGACAGACGAACACCGGGGAGCTGTTTTTT
clone size: .; J gene: TRBJ2-7; D gene: TRBD1; V gene: TRBV2; CDR3 protein: CASKGTEVSYEQYF; CDR3 DNA: TGTGCCAGCAAAGGGACAGAGGTTTCCTACGAGCAGTACTTC
clone size: .; J gene: TRBJ1-1; D gene: TRBD1; V gene: TRBV7-9; CDR3 protein: CASSPGGQGTEAFF; CDR3 DNA: TGTGCCAGCAGCCCCGGGGGACAGGGAACTGAAGCTTTCTTT
clone size: .; J gene: TRBJ2-3; D gene: TRBD2; V gene: TRBV9; CDR3 protein: CASSPLAGATDTQYF; CDR3 DNA: TGTGCCAGCAGCCCACTAGCGGGGGCCACAGATACGCAGTATTTT
clone size: .; J gene: TRBJ2-1; D gene: .; V gene: TRBV14; CDR3 protein: CASSQDEASHYNEQFF; CDR3 DNA: TGTGCCAGCAGCCAAGACGAGGCCTCCCACTACAATGAGCAGTTCTTC
clone size: .; J gene: TRBJ2-2; D gene: .; V gene: TRBV5-8; CDR3 protein: CASSRGSGDLNTGELFF; CDR3 DNA: TGTGCCAGCAGCCGGGGTAGCGGTGACTTAAACACCGGGGAGCTGTTTTTT
clone size: .; J gene: TRBJ1-1; D gene: TRBD1; V gene: TRBV5-4; CDR3 protein: CASSLRRDSTEAFF; CDR3 DNA: TGTGCCAGCAGCTTGCGGAGGGACAGCACTGAAGCTTTCTTT
clone size: .; J gene: TRBJ1-6; D gene: .; V gene: TRBV10-2; CDR3 protein: CASRDTGTLNNSPLHF; CDR3 DNA: TGCGCCAGCAGGGACACCGGGACACTGAATAATTCACCCCTCCACTTT
clone size: .; J gene: TRBJ1-3; D gene: TRBD1; V gene: TRBV28; CDR3 protein: CASSPPVADRSVGNTIYF; CDR3 DNA: TGTGCCAGCAGTCCCCCAGTGGCGGACAGGTCGGTGGGAAACACCATATATTTT
clone size: .; J gene: TRBJ1-2; D gene: TRBD1; V gene: TRBV19; CDR3 protein: CASSIGQGYGYTF; CDR3 DNA: TGTGCCAGTAGTATCGGACAGGGCTATGGCTACACCTTC
clone size: .; J gene: TRBJ1-2; D gene: .; V gene: TRBV5-1; CDR3 protein: CASSPRPAGLGYTF; CDR3 DNA: TGCGCCAGCAGCCCGCGGCCGGCAGGGCTTGGCTACACCTTC
clone size: .; J gene: TRBJ2-4; D gene: TRBD1; V gene: TRBV18; CDR3 protein: CASSPDRALTKNIQYF; CDR3 DNA: TGTGCCAGCTCGCCAGACAGGGCTCTTACCAAAAACATTCAGTACTTC
clone size: few; J gene: TRBJ1-6; D gene: TRBD1; V gene: TRBV6-1; CDR3 protein: CASSETGSPLHF; CDR3 DNA: TGTGCCAGCAGTGAGACAGGGTCACCCCTCCACTTT
clone size: few; J gene: TRBJ1-5; D gene: TRBD1; V gene: TRBV2; CDR3 protein: CASSQDRGGPQHF; CDR3 DNA: TGTGCCAGCAGTCAGGACAGGGGAGGCCCCCAGCATTTT
clone size: .; J gene: TRBJ1-6; D gene: TRBD1; V gene: TRBV5-1; CDR3 protein: CASSSGTESSYNSPLHF; CDR3 DNA: TGCGCCAGCAGCTCGGGGACAGAGAGCTCCTATAATTCACCCCTCCACTTT
clone size: .; J gene: TRBJ1-4; D gene: TRBD1; V gene: TRBV18; CDR3 protein: CASSPLGQPEKLFF; CDR3 DNA: TGTGCCAGCTCACCATTGGGACAGCCCGAAAAACTGTTTTTT
clone size: .; J gene: TRBJ1-3; D gene: .; V gene: TRBV9; CDR3 protein: CASSVRSSGNTIYF; CDR3 DNA: TGTGCCAGCAGCGTACGGAGCTCTGGAAACACCATATATTTT
clone size: .; J gene: TRBJ2-5; D gene: .; V gene: TRBV5-6; CDR3 protein: CASSLRGGHQETQYF; CDR3 DNA: TGTGCCAGCAGCTTGCGCGGGGGCCACCAAGAGACCCAGTACTTC
clone size: .; J gene: TRBJ2-4; D gene: TRBD1; V gene: TRBV12-5; CDR3 protein: CASGTQGASKNIQYF; CDR3 DNA: TGTGCTAGTGGCACACAGGGGGCATCCAAAAACATTCAGTACTTC
clone size: .; J gene: TRBJ2-6; D gene: .; V gene: TRBV19; CDR3 protein: CASSRVSGANVLTF; CDR3 DNA: TGTGCCAGTAGCCGTGTTTCTGGGGCCAACGTCCTGACTTTC
clone size: .; J gene: TRBJ2-6; D gene: .; V gene: TRBV5-6; CDR3 protein: CASSLRGPGANVLTF; CDR3 DNA: TGTGCCAGCAGCCTTAGGGGCCCTGGGGCCAACGTCCTGACTTTC
clone size: .; J gene: TRBJ1-5; D gene: .; V gene: TRBV5-6; CDR3 protein: CASSLRGTWGHYSNQPQHF; CDR3 DNA: TGTGCCAGCAGCTTAAGGGGGACATGGGGCCACTATAGCAATCAGCCCCAGCATTTT
clone size: .; J gene: TRBJ2-3; D gene: .; V gene: TRBV6-4; CDR3 protein: CASSDVAGDTQYF; CDR3 DNA: TGTGCCAGCAGTGACGTCGCAGGAGATACGCAGTATTTT
clone size: once; J gene: TRBJ2-7; D gene: TRBD1; V gene: TRBV9; CDR3 protein: CASSETGHGYEQYF; CDR3 DNA: TGTGCCAGCAGCGAGACAGGGCACGGCTACGAGCAGTACTTC
clone size: once; J gene: TRBJ2-2; D gene: TRBD2; V gene: TRBV4-2; CDR3 protein: CASSQVGGRGGELFF; CDR3 DNA: TGTGCCAGCAGCCAAGTCGGCGGGAGGGGCGGGGAGCTGTTTTTT
clone size: .; J gene: TRBJ2-7; D gene: TRBD1; V gene: TRBV4-1; CDR3 protein: CASSQERTGGSYEQYF; CDR3 DNA: TGCGCCAGCAGCCAGGAAAGGACAGGGGGCTCCTACGAGCAGTACTTC
clone size: .; J gene: TRBJ1-4; D gene: .; V gene: TRBV7-9; CDR3 protein: CASSRPPLLGGEKLFF; CDR3 DNA: TGTGCCAGCAGCCGTCCTCCCCTTCTCGGCGGGGAAAAACTGTTTTTT
clone size: .; J gene: TRBJ2-3; D gene: TRBD2; V gene: TRBV11-2; CDR3 protein: CASSLASSGSTDTQYF; CDR3 DNA: TGTGCCAGCAGCCTCGCCTCTAGCGGAAGCACAGATACGCAGTATTTT
clone size: .; J gene: TRBJ2-7; D gene: .; V gene: TRBV29-1; CDR3 protein: CSAMGDFSYEQYF; CDR3 DNA: TGCAGCGCGATGGGGGACTTTTCCTACGAGCAGTACTTC
clone size: .; J gene: TRBJ1-5; D gene: TRBD1; V gene: TRBV18; CDR3 protein: CASSPTGGADQPQHF; CDR3 DNA: TGTGCCAGCTCACCAACAGGGGGCGCAGATCAGCCCCAGCATTTT
clone size: .; J gene: TRBJ2-1; D gene: TRBD1; V gene: TRBV5-4; CDR3 protein: CASSLSRDRVNEQFF; CDR3 DNA: TGTGCCAGCAGCTTGTCCCGGGACAGGGTCAATGAGCAGTTCTTC